A selection of T cell receptor beta chains follows, all from one sample in a study of blood T cell repertoires in COVID-19. Assay: immunoSEQ multiplex PCR; the TCRdb copy retains only in-frame clones and omits some. The table includes 200,000 to 250,000 clones, about nine tenths detected once. The sample was peripheral blood. Receptors were obtained from an older woman with acute or convalescent COVID-19. Both conserved end residues are part of each CDR3. The D gene is left open where the match is weak. Where a row states a size, it is once, few, many or the class of an expanded clone; other rows omit it.

CDR3nt	CDR3aa	d_gene	j_gene	v_gene	abundance	len
TGTGCCAGCAGAGTAAGGGGGGGGAGAGAGACCCAGTACTTC	CASRVRGGRETQYF	-	TRBJ2-5	TRBV3-1/TRBV3-2	-	14
TGTGCCAGCAGCCCGGACAGGGGGCGAGTGAATGAGCAGTTCTTC	CASSPDRGRVNEQFF	TRBD1	TRBJ2-1	TRBV5-4	-	15
TGTGCCAGCAGTCCCCCCGACAGCCGCCCTGAAGCTTTCTTT	CASSPPDSRPEAFF	-	TRBJ1-1	TRBV28	-	14
TGTGCCAGCAGTGAAATGACAGGGGGTAGGGCTTTCTTT	CASSEMTGGRAFF	TRBD1	TRBJ1-1	TRBV2	-	13
TGTGCCAGCAGTGTGACAGGGATGGTCACCGGGGAGCTGTTTTTT	CASSVTGMVTGELFF	TRBD1	TRBJ2-2	TRBV27	-	15
TGTGCCAGTAGTACAGGGGGCGGAATGTACGAGCAGTACTTC	CASSTGGGMYEQYF	TRBD1	TRBJ2-7	TRBV19	-	14
TGCGCCAGCAGACCGGACGCCGGGGGTTCACCCCTCCACTTT	CASRPDAGGSPLHF	-	TRBJ1-6	TRBV5-1	-	14
TGTGCCAGCAGCCGTAGCGGGAGGGCCGAAGATACGCAGTATTTT	CASSRSGRAEDTQYF	TRBD2	TRBJ2-3	TRBV7-2	-	15
TGCGCCAGCAGTCAATCGGGCGGGAATCAGCCCCAGCATTTT	CASSQSGGNQPQHF	-	TRBJ1-5	TRBV23-1	-	14
TGTGCCAGCAGTTATTCCCCCCGAGGGAGTGAAAAACTGTTTTTT	CASSYSPRGSEKLFF	-	TRBJ1-4	TRBV6-5	-	15
TGTGCCAGCAGCTTGGGAGCGGATTATTACAATCAGCCCCAGCATTTT	CASSLGADYYNQPQHF	-	TRBJ1-5	TRBV5-5	-	16
TGCGCCAGCAGTGAGTCGCCAGCAACTAATGAAAAACTGTTTTTT	CASSESPATNEKLFF	-	TRBJ1-4	TRBV10-2	few	15
TGTGCCAGCAACGCCCCAAGGGGACAGGGGGTAACTGAAGCTTTCTTT	CASNAPRGQGVTEAFF	TRBD1	TRBJ1-1	TRBV3-1/TRBV3-2	-	16
TGTGCCAGCACTTCGTGGCAATTCGAAGCTTTCTTT	CASTSWQFEAFF	-	TRBJ1-1	TRBV28	-	12
TGTGCCAGTAGTATGCTCTCAGGAACCTATAGCAATCAGCCCCAGCATTTT	CASSMLSGTYSNQPQHF	-	TRBJ1-5	TRBV19	-	17
TGCGCCAGCAGCCAAGCCGGCAGGGGAAAAGGATCCTACAATGAGCAGTTCTTC	CASSQAGRGKGSYNEQFF	-	TRBJ2-1	TRBV4-3	-	18
TGTGCCAGCAGCTTAGCCGACGGGGCAGATACGCAGTATTTT	CASSLADGADTQYF	-	TRBJ2-3	TRBV7-9	-	14
TGTGCTAGCAGCACTGGACAGGGTTGGACAGATACGCAGTATTTT	CASSTGQGWTDTQYF	TRBD1	TRBJ2-3	TRBV7-7	-	15
TGTGCCACCAGCAGAATCGGGACTAGGTTACCAGATACGCAGTATTTT	CATSRIGTRLPDTQYF	TRBD2	TRBJ2-3	TRBV15	-	16
TGTGCCAGCAGCAATAGGGAGTTTTACTACGAGCAGTACTTC	CASSNREFYYEQYF	-	TRBJ2-7	TRBV21-1	-	14
TGTGCCAGCAGCTTGTCCCAGCGGTTCACAGATACGCAGTATTTT	CASSLSQRFTDTQYF	-	TRBJ2-3	TRBV5-6	-	15
TGTGCCAGCAGCACGGGAGCCAAGACTAACTATGGCTACACCTTC	CASSTGAKTNYGYTF	-	TRBJ1-2	TRBV5-5	-	15
TGTGCCAGCAGTGAAGTGGACAGGGGCAATGAAAAACTGTTTTTT	CASSEVDRGNEKLFF	TRBD1	TRBJ1-4	TRBV6-1	once	15
TGTGCCAGCAGTCCAGACAGGGGAGACTCTGGGGCCAACGTCCTGACTTTC	CASSPDRGDSGANVLTF	TRBD1	TRBJ2-6	TRBV6-2/TRBV6-3	-	17
TGTGCCAGCAGCGAGAGGAGCGGGACCTACGAGCAGTACTTC	CASSERSGTYEQYF	TRBD2	TRBJ2-7	TRBV7-2	-	14
TGTGCCAGCAGCCACGCCGCGCGGGGAGAGACCCAGTACTTC	CASSHAARGETQYF	-	TRBJ2-5	TRBV3-1/TRBV3-2	-	14
TGTGCCAGCAGCTTGAATCTGGGGCTCGGCGGGGAGCTGTTTTTT	CASSLNLGLGGELFF	-	TRBJ2-2	TRBV5-6	once	15
TGTGCCTGGAGTGTGGGAGGGCGGAGCAATCAGCCCCAGCATTTT	CAWSVGGRSNQPQHF	-	TRBJ1-5	TRBV30	-	15
TGCGCCAGCAGCTTGGAGGGGGCCAGGGCCGGGGAGCTGTTTTTT	CASSLEGARAGELFF	TRBD1	TRBJ2-2	TRBV5-1	-	15
TGTGCCACCAGTGATTCGCAGGCCCTGGGCTATGGCTACACCTTC	CATSDSQALGYGYTF	-	TRBJ1-2	TRBV24-1	-	15
TGTGCCAGCAGCTTGGTCCTCCCGGGGGCCAAAAACATTCAGTACTTC	CASSLVLPGAKNIQYF	-	TRBJ2-4	TRBV5-5	-	16
TGCAGCGTTGCTCAGGGGGGATGGGGCTACACCTTC	CSVAQGGWGYTF	TRBD1	TRBJ1-2	TRBV29-1	-	12
TGTGCCAGCAGTTCAAGACAGGTGTTGGATACGCAGTATTTT	CASSSRQVLDTQYF	-	TRBJ2-3	TRBV27	few	14
TGTGCCAGCAGATCGACAGGGGGTTATGGCTACACCTTC	CASRSTGGYGYTF	TRBD1	TRBJ1-2	TRBV6-4	-	13
TGTGCCAGCAGCTCCACCCAGGACAGACCCAATGAAAAACTGTTTTTT	CASSSTQDRPNEKLFF	-	TRBJ1-4	TRBV7-8	-	16
TGTGCCAGCAGCCGACACCCCGGTAGTGAAGCTTTCTTT	CASSRHPGSEAFF	-	TRBJ1-1	TRBV14	-	13
TGTGCCAGCAGCTTAGAGGCCACAGAGCAGCCCCAGCATTTT	CASSLEATEQPQHF	-	TRBJ1-5	TRBV7-2	-	14
TGTGCCAGCAGCCCGTACGGGAACACTGAAGCTTTCTTT	CASSPYGNTEAFF	-	TRBJ1-1	TRBV5-8	few	13
TGTGCCAGCAGTGAGAAAGATACGCAGTATTTT	CASSEKDTQYF	-	TRBJ2-3	TRBV12-3/TRBV12-4	-	11
TGTGCCATCAGTGGGGGGGACACTGAAGCTTTCTTT	CAISGGDTEAFF	-	TRBJ1-1	TRBV10-3	once	12
TGTGCCAGCAGTTCCTCTTGGGACATCGGAAACACCATATATTTT	CASSSSWDIGNTIYF	-	TRBJ1-3	TRBV27	-	15
TGTGCCAGCAGCTCCCCGCCGGGACAGAACCCCTTAAACTCCTACAATGAGCAGTTCTTC	CASSSPPGQNPLNSYNEQFF	TRBD1	TRBJ2-1	TRBV5-5	-	20
TGCGCCAGCAGCCTCGGACAGGGAACCTACGAGCAGTACTTC	CASSLGQGTYEQYF	TRBD1	TRBJ2-7	TRBV4-1	-	14
TGTGCCAGCAGCTTGGGGGGACAGGGGGCTTGGGAGACCCAGTACTTC	CASSLGGQGAWETQYF	TRBD1	TRBJ2-5	TRBV5-5	few	16
TGTGCCAGCAGAAGACAGGGTGGGCCTAATGAAAAACTGTTTTTT	CASRRQGGPNEKLFF	TRBD1	TRBJ1-4	TRBV2	-	15
TGTGCCAGCAGCTCCATAAGCGGGAGCAATCAGCCCCAGCATTTT	CASSSISGSNQPQHF	-	TRBJ1-5	TRBV5-5	-	15
TGTGCCAGTAGTCCATCCCGACAGGGACCCACCGGGGAGCTGTTTTTT	CASSPSRQGPTGELFF	TRBD1	TRBJ2-2	TRBV19	-	16
TGCGCCAGCAGCTTATCTGCCGGGACTCCCTTCTCCTACGAGCAGTACTTC	CASSLSAGTPFSYEQYF	-	TRBJ2-7	TRBV5-1	-	17
TGTGCCAGCAGCCCCGGACAGGGGAGATCCATGAACACTGAAGCTTTCTTT	CASSPGQGRSMNTEAFF	TRBD1	TRBJ1-1	TRBV7-6	-	17
TGTGCCAGCAGTCGACAGAATGAAAAACTGTTTTTT	CASSRQNEKLFF	-	TRBJ1-4	TRBV6-5	-	12
TGTGCCAGCAGCCCTCGGGTTAGCCAAGAGACCCAGTACTTC	CASSPRVSQETQYF	-	TRBJ2-5	TRBV7-9	-	14
TGCGCCAGCAGCTCGGGACAGGGTGGCACAGATACGCAGTATTTT	CASSSGQGGTDTQYF	TRBD1	TRBJ2-3	TRBV5-1	-	15
TGTGCCAGCAGCTTAGTGGAGAGGCTCGCTGGCTACACCTTC	CASSLVERLAGYTF	-	TRBJ1-2	TRBV7-9	-	14
TGTGCCAGCAGCCGAGACAGGAGCTCCTATAATTCACCCCTCCACTTT	CASSRDRSSYNSPLHF	-	TRBJ1-6	TRBV7-8	-	16
TGTGCCAGCAGTTTATCCGGGGGTAAGGAAAAACTGTTTTTT	CASSLSGGKEKLFF	-	TRBJ1-4	TRBV28	-	14
TGTGCCAGCAGGGGCTGGATAGATACGCAGTATTTT	CASRGWIDTQYF	-	TRBJ2-3	TRBV11-2	-	12
TGTGCCAGCAGTGTACAGGGCTTCTCCTACGAGCAGTACTTC	CASSVQGFSYEQYF	-	TRBJ2-7	TRBV2	-	14
TGCGCCAGCAGCCAGTATCGCAGGGGGGACACTGAAGCTTTCTTT	CASSQYRRGDTEAFF	TRBD1	TRBJ1-1	TRBV4-3	-	15
TGTGCCAGCAGTGAGCGTCACAGCACCGGGGAGCTGTTTTTT	CASSERHSTGELFF	-	TRBJ2-2	TRBV6-1	-	14